These 30 T cell receptor beta chains were sequenced from one sample in a study of T cells after yellow fever vaccination. TCRdb reprocessed the 5' RACE reads with MiXCR, giving one entry per CDR3 protein. The sample lists a few hundred thousand distinct CDR3 sequences, less than 9% occurring once. Sequenced here: CD4+ T cells sorted from PBMCs, sampled 15 days after the yellow fever booster vaccination. These receptors came from a man aged 25-45 years who received the YFV17D yellow fever vaccine.

This clonotype showed up many times. The V call is TRBV30, the J call TRBJ2-3; D is undetermined. CDR1 is GTSNPN and CDR2 is SVGIG in the germline V gene (reference sequence). CDR3 length: 12 amino acids. V was trimmed by 4 bases and J by 5 bases, leaving 10 bases between them. The CDR3 DNA follows: TGTGCCTGGACTACTTTTGGAGATACGCAGTATTTT. It encodes CAWTTFGDTQYF.

This clonotype was detected many times. The V call is TRBV29-1, the J call TRBJ2-7; 10 nucleotides agree with TRBD1. CDR3 length: 14 residues. The ends lost 6 bases at V and 3 bases at J; junction bases unmatched: 8. Germline CDR1 is SQVTM and CDR2 is ANQGSEA. In DNA form, the CDR3 reads TGCAGCGTCAAAGGACAGGGGGTGGGCTACGAGCAGTACTTC. Amino acids: CSVKGQGVGYEQYF.

This clonotype was found a few times. The chain recombines TRBV6-2 or TRBV6-3 with TRBJ2-6; D is ambiguous. The V gene's germline CDR1 is MNHEY and CDR2 SVGEGT. The ends were cut back, 6 bases at V and 2 bases at J, with 5 bases in the middle. The CDR3 loop spans 13 amino acids. For the CDR3, the DNA is TGTGCCAGCAGAGGACCTGGGGCCAACGTCCTGACTTTC. Translated, it gives CASRGPGANVLTF.

The chain joins TRBV6-1 to TRBJ2-1, with D hard to call. Germline V gives CDR1 MNHNS, CDR2 SASEGT. The CDR3 spans 13 residues. V was trimmed by 7 bases and J by 0 bases, leaving 7 bases between them. The CDR3 DNA sequence: TGTGCCAGCAAAATATCCTCCTACAATGAGCAGTTCTTC. It codes for CASKISSYNEQFF.

This clonotype has ten or more counts. This rearrangement joins TRBV29-1 to TRBJ2-6; no clear D. V was shortened by 7 bases and J by 1 base, with 14 bases between the two germline ends. There are 15 residues in the CDR3. CDR1 and CDR2 from the germline V gene are SQVTM and ANQGSEA. CDR3 in amino acids: CSALSDTSGANVLTF. The DNA of the CDR3 is TGCAGCGCACTCTCTGACACTTCTGGGGCCAACGTCCTGACTTTC.

The chain has TRBV12-3 or TRBV12-4 and TRBJ2-7, with 11 bases lining up with TRBD2. There are 15 residues in the CDR3. V dropped 3 bases and J dropped 5; count of bases not matched to a gene: 6. CDR3 loop: CASSFVAGGLNEQYF. The DNA for the CDR3 is TGTGCCAGCAGTTTCGTAGCGGGAGGGCTAAACGAGCAGTACTTC.

This clonotype was counted a few times. The rearrangement uses TRBV6-2 or TRBV6-3 and TRBJ2-4; the D is unclear. CDR1 and CDR2 (germline): MNHEY, SVGEGT. With 0 bases removed from V and 0 bases from J, the gap between germline ends came to 12 bases. This CDR3 spans 17 amino acids. For the CDR3, the DNA is TGTGCCAGCAGTTACTCGACAATTATCATAGCCAAAAACATTCAGTACTTC. It encodes CASSYSTIIIAKNIQYF.

A few counts support this clonotype. V usage is TRBV5-1 and J usage is TRBJ2-7, with 7 bases matching TRBD1. The germline CDR1 and CDR2 sequences are SGHRS and YFSETQ. Trimming took 6 bases from V and 2 from J; bases not matched to a gene: 11. This CDR3 has 15 residues. The CDR3 loop is CASNPLGQQAYEQYF. The CDR3, as DNA: TGCGCCAGCAATCCCTTGGGACAGCAAGCCTACGAGCAGTACTTC.

This chain connects TRBV30 to TRBJ2-5; D may be TRBD2 (6 bases). Germline V gene data show CDR1 as GTSNPN and CDR2 as SVGIG (reference sequence). V lost 2 bases, J lost 9 bases, and 22 bases lay in between. The CDR3 sequence is 15 residues long. For the CDR3, the DNA is TGTGCCTGGAGTTCTCCGAGAGGGTCCCCGGGGGCCCAGTACTTC. Amino acids: CAWSSPRGSPGAQYF.

This clonotype has ten or more counts. V gene TRBV10-3 combines with J gene TRBJ1-2; a possible D gene is TRBD1 (6 bases). The CDR3 contains 14 residues. Trimming left V 3 bases short and J 8 bases short, with 16 bases between. Germline V gives CDR1 ENHRY, CDR2 SYGVKD. CDR3: CAISDNREGRGYTF. DNA for the CDR3: TGTGCCATCAGTGATAACAGGGAAGGTCGCGGCTACACCTTC.

This clonotype was seen many times. J is TRBJ2-7 and V is TRBV14; D unclear. The CDR3 loop spans 14 amino acids. CDR1 SGHDN and CDR2 FVKESK come from the germline V gene. Trimming stripped 0 bases from V and 6 bases from J, with 12 bases between. CDR3 sequence: CASSQDYAFSEQYF. For the CDR3, the DNA is TGTGCCAGCAGCCAAGATTACGCTTTTTCCGAGCAGTACTTC.

A few counts support this clonotype. The gene calls are TRBV20-1 and TRBJ1-2, with 9 bases aligning to TRBD1. CDR3 length: 14 residues. V shed 3 bases and J 7 bases; nucleotides not matched to a gene: 9. Germline V CDR1 and CDR2: DFQATT, SNEGSKA (reference sequence). DNA of the CDR3: TGCAGTGCTAGTCCGGGACAGGGTTCCGGTGGCTACACCTTC. It encodes CSASPGQGSGGYTF.

This clonotype showed up just a few times. The chain has TRBV5-6 and TRBJ2-1; D not certain. V lost 4 bases and J 0 bases, leaving 14 bases between the germline ends. Germline CDR1 is SGHDT and CDR2 is YYEEEE. This CDR3 has 16 residues. The CDR3 region has the DNA TGTGCCAGCAGCCCGTCCGGGCCCGGCTCCTACAATGAGCAGTTCTTC. As protein: CASSPSGPGSYNEQFF. Full variable domain (outside the CDR3, taken from reference TRBV5-6 and TRBJ2-1): DAGVTQSPTHLIKTRGQQVTLRCSPKSGHDTVSWYQQALGQGPQFIFQYYEEEERQRGNFPDRFSGHQFPNYSSELNVNALLLGDSALYLCASSPSGPGSYNEQFFGPGTRLTVL.

The chain links TRBV5-5 to TRBJ2-3, with D unclear. The V gene's germline CDR1 is SGHKS and CDR2 YYEKEE (reference sequence). The CDR3 runs 12 residues. Trimming took off 2 bases at V and 6 bases at J, with 7 bases between the two ends. The CDR3 DNA follows: TGTGCCAGCAGCTTAACGCCCGATACGCAGTATTTT. Its protein product is CASSLTPDTQYF.

This clonotype was observed a handful of times. The chain has TRBV27 and TRBJ1-4; D remains ambiguous. CDR1 and CDR2 (germline): MNHEY, SMNVEV (reference sequence). CDR3 length equals 14 residues. Trimming pared 8 bases from V and 5 bases from J, leaving 15 bases between. The CDR3 sequence: CASSTRVGNEKLFF. The CDR3 DNA is TGTGCCAGCTCCACACGGGTGGGGAATGAAAAACTGTTTTTT. Filled out from reference TRBV27 and TRBJ1-4, the complete variable domain reads EAQVTQNPRYLITVTGKKLTVTCSQNMNHEYMSWYRQDPGLGLRQIYYSMNVEVTDKGDVPEGYKVSRKEKRNFPLILESPSPNQTSLYFCASSTRVGNEKLFFGSGTQLSVL.

Many counts were recorded for this clonotype. The genes are TRBV20-1 and TRBJ1-2, with 8 positions matching TRBD1. In germline, CDR1 is DFQATT, CDR2 SNEGSKA (reference sequence). This CDR3 is 14 amino acids long. Here the CDR3 reads CLLWTGTANYGYTF. As DNA, the CDR3 is TGCCTTTTATGGACAGGGACCGCAAACTATGGCTACACCTTC.

This clonotype was picked up many times. This chain links TRBV20-1 with TRBJ1-5; D ambiguous. V was cut by 3 bases and J by 3 bases, with 12 bases left in between. Looked up from germline, CDR1 is DFQATT and CDR2 is SNEGSKA (reference sequence). This CDR3 contains 14 residues. The CDR3 reads CSASVPQVNQPQHF. The CDR3 nucleotides are TGCAGTGCTAGTGTCCCGCAGGTCAATCAGCCCCAGCATTTT.

As regards this clonotype: It may be a read error: a sequence one base away is much more abundant. The J gene is TRBJ2-1, the V gene TRBV20-1; TRBD2 agrees at 13 bases. J lost 1 base, V lost 8 bases, and 8 bases had no gene match. Looked up from germline, CDR1 is DFQATT and CDR2 is SNEGSKA (reference sequence). The CDR3 contains 16 residues. The CDR3 is CSTTSGRASSYNEQFF. The DNA of the CDR3 is TGCAGTACTACTAGCGGGAGGGCCAGTTCCTACAATGAGCAGTTCTTC.

This chain connects TRBV20-1 to TRBJ2-7, with D possibly being TRBD1 (7 bases). The CDR3 totals 15 residues. CDR1 is DFQATT and CDR2 is SNEGSKA in the germline V gene (reference sequence). The germline V and J ends were trimmed by 0 bases and 2 bases, with 14 bases remaining between them. In DNA, the CDR3 is TGCAGTGCTAGAGATAGGAGGGGGCTACCCTACGAGCAGTACTTC. Translation: CSARDRRGLPYEQYF.

The chain joins TRBV7-2 to TRBJ2-7; 13 bases are shared with TRBD2. The CDR3 consists of 16 residues. J lost 0 bases, V lost 5 bases, and 4 bases had no gene match. Germline V CDR1 and CDR2: SGHTA, FQGNSA. The CDR3 is CASSVGLAGDSYEQYF. CDR3 coding DNA: TGTGCCAGCAGCGTAGGACTAGCGGGGGACTCCTACGAGCAGTACTTC.

At least ten counts were recorded for this clonotype. The V call is TRBV20-1, the J call TRBJ2-3; D remains ambiguous. The CDR3 is 14 amino acids. Germline V gene data show CDR1 as DFQATT and CDR2 as SNEGSKA (reference sequence). V was cut by 7 bases and J by 3 bases, with 17 bases left in between. As DNA, the CDR3 is TGCAGTGTTAACCGGGCCGTAGGGACAGATACGCAGTATTTT. This sequence encodes CSVNRAVGTDTQYF.

A few counts support this clonotype. J is TRBJ2-4 and V is TRBV29-1, with D possibly being TRBD2 (5 bases). Germline-derived CDR1 and CDR2 are SQVTM and ANQGSEA. V was shortened by 6 bases and J by 2 bases, with 14 bases between the two germline ends. The CDR3 spans 14 residues. The CDR3 nucleotides are TGCAGCGTGAAACCCCTAGCCTCCAAAAACATTCAGTACTTC. Its protein is CSVKPLASKNIQYF.

Only a few counts were recorded for this clonotype. This rearrangement joins TRBV5-4 to TRBJ2-2; D is perhaps TRBD1 (6 bases). The CDR3 loop spans 16 amino acids. The germline V gene has CDR1 SGHNT and CDR2 YYREEE (reference sequence). Deletions cut 0 bases from V and 0 bases from J, with 9 bases between. This CDR3 reads CASSLARTANTGELFF. The CDR3 bases are TGTGCCAGCAGCTTGGCCAGGACAGCGAACACCGGGGAGCTGTTTTTT.

This clonotype showed up many times. The V gene is TRBV12-3 or TRBV12-4, the J gene TRBJ1-1; D is possibly TRBD1 (6 bases). V was shortened by 6 bases and J by 3 bases, with 14 bases between the two germline ends. The CDR3 extends over 14 amino acids. Here the CDR3 DNA reads TGTGCCAGCAGCAGGATACCAGGGGACACTGAAGCTTTCTTT. Amino acid sequence: CASSRIPGDTEAFF.

The chain combines TRBV18 with TRBJ1-1; 8 bases fit TRBD1. Germline CDR1 is KGHSH and CDR2 is LQKENI. The junction had 8 bases not matched to a gene; V was cut back by 2 bases and J by 0 bases. CDR3 size: 17 residues. The CDR3 here is CASSPAVQGAVNTEAFF. The CDR3 nucleotides read TGTGCCAGCTCACCAGCGGTGCAGGGGGCCGTGAACACTGAAGCTTTCTTT.

The table lists this clonotype with a few counts. This chain uses TRBV4-3 with TRBJ2-7, with D tentatively TRBD2 (6 bases). The CDR3 is 15 amino acids. Trimming shortened V by 0 bases and J by 0 bases, and 9 bases separated the two germline ends. Germline V gives CDR1 LGHNA, CDR2 YSLEER. CDR3: CASSQDQTSSYEQYF. DNA of the CDR3: TGCGCCAGCAGCCAAGATCAGACTAGCTCCTACGAGCAGTACTTC.

The rearrangement joins TRBV5-1 to TRBJ2-7; possible D gene TRBD2, 6 bases. This CDR3 is built from 12 residues. The germline V gene has CDR1 SGHRS and CDR2 YFSETQ. Trimming removed 4 bases from V and 6 bases from J, with 11 bases in between. CDR3 nucleotides: TGCGCCAGCAGCCGAAGCGGGTCCGAGCAGTACTTC. Amino acids: CASSRSGSEQYF. Full variable domain (outside the CDR3, taken from reference TRBV5-1 and TRBJ2-7): KAGVTQTPRYLIKTRGQQVTLSCSPISGHRSVSWYQQTPGQGLQFLFEYFSETQRNKGNFPGRFSGRQFSNSRSEMNVSTLELGDSALYLCASSRSGSEQYFGPGTRLTVT.

The sample holds a few counts of this clonotype. The rearrangement joins TRBV3-1 to TRBJ2-3; 7 bases are a match to TRBD2. Per the germline V gene, CDR1 is LGHDT and CDR2 is YNNKEL (reference sequence). V lost 6 bases, J lost 4 bases, and 4 bases stayed unmatched. The CDR3 spans 13 residues. In DNA form, the CDR3 reads TGTGCCAGCAGGAGGGCGGGAGCAGATACGCAGTATTTT. This sequence encodes CASRRAGADTQYF.

DNA of the CDR3: TGTGCCAGCAGCCTTGGGGGATACTCTGGGGCCAACGTCCTGACTTTC. The encoded protein is CASSLGGYSGANVLTF. The chain links TRBV3-1 to TRBJ2-6; D tentatively reads TRBD1 or TRBD2 (5 bases each). CDR3 length equals 16 residues. Trimming removed 4 bases at V and 0 bases at J, with 10 bases between. Per germline, CDR1 LGHDT and CDR2 YNNKEL (reference sequence). Full variable domain (rest looked up from reference TRBV3-1 and TRBJ2-6): DTAVSQTPKYLVTQMGNDKSIKCEQNLGHDTMYWYKQDSKKFLKIMFSYNNKELIINETVPNRFSPKSPDKAHLNLHINSLELGDSAVYFCASSLGGYSGANVLTFGAGSRLTVL.

About this clonotype itself: A read error may produce the germline difference seen at one junction end. J is TRBJ2-1 and V is TRBV12-5, with TRBD2 identical over 9 bases. Germline values: CDR1 LGHNT, CDR2 FRNRAP. There are 17 residues in the CDR3. CDR3 coding DNA: TGTCCTAGTGGTTCCCCCTTGGCGGGAGGGTTTTACAATGAGCAGTTCTTC. Translated: CPSGSPLAGGFYNEQFF.